This TCR beta chain was found in a study of early T cells in non-severe SARS-CoV-2 infection. Across the study: Sequencing was performed on bulk RNA from unsorted whole blood, leaving chains unpaired.

Unique molecular identifiers (one per individual cDNA molecule) were attached. TCRdb used MiXCR to reprocess the 5' RACE reads, holding one entry per CDR3 protein. The data hold 25,000 to 35,000 distinct CDR3 sequences, with under 6% observed a single time. This clonotype showed up many times. CDR1 and CDR2 from the germline V gene are SGHRS and YFSETQ. V was trimmed by 1 base and J by 4 bases, leaving 14 bases between them. The CDR3 spans 15 residues. The clonotype was recovered from an adult who was a healthcare worker with PCR-confirmed SARS-CoV-2 infection or an uninfected control (not recorded which). The chain carries TRBV5-1 and TRBJ2-5; D is perhaps TRBD1 (6 bases). Sequencing input: whole blood. The CDR3 region is CASSLQGQSSETQYF. The CDR3 DNA reads TGCGCCAGCAGCTTGCAAGGACAGTCATCAGAGACCCAGTACTTC.